This passage covers 24 T cell receptor beta chains from one sample sequenced in a study of T cell responses to AZD1222 COVID-19 vaccine. Assay used: immunoSEQ multiplex PCR; TCRdb lists only in-frame clones, some missing. The profile shows some 180,000 clones, about 91% of them singletons. The sequencing here drew on peripheral blood, taken on day 0 of AZD1222 vaccination. These receptors originate from an adult in good health.

V and J are TRBV7-9 and TRBJ2-7, with 7 nucleotides matching TRBD1. The CDR3 loop spans 14 amino acids. V shed 3 bases and J 0 bases; nucleotides not matched to a gene: 2. Per the germline V gene, CDR1 is SEHNR and CDR2 is FQNEAQ (reference sequence). CDR3 sequence reads: CASSFGQVSYEQYF. CDR3 coding DNA: TGTGCCAGCAGCTTTGGACAGGTCTCCTACGAGCAGTACTTC.

The J gene is TRBJ2-1, the V gene TRBV11-3; 7 bases map to TRBD2. The germline gives CDR1 SGHNT, CDR2 YENEEA. The CDR3 loop spans 12 amino acids. Trimming at V came to 5 bases and at J to 9 bases, leaving 4 bases not matched to a gene. CDR3 sequence (DNA): TGTGCCAGCAGCCGGGGGGTAGGTGAGCAGTTCTTC. It encodes CASSRGVGEQFF. Full variable domain (outside the CDR3, taken from reference TRBV11-3 and TRBJ2-1): EAGVVQSPRYKIIEKKQPVAFWCNPISGHNTLYWYLQNLGQGPELLIRYENEEAVDDSQLPKDRFSAERLKGVDSTLKIQPAELGDSAVYLCASSRGVGEQFFGPGTRLTVL.

The rearrangement links TRBV6-4 to TRBJ2-7; D perhaps matches TRBD1 (5 bases). The CDR3 runs 11 residues. Per the germline V gene, CDR1 is MRHNA and CDR2 is SNTAGT. Trimming pared 7 bases from V and 7 bases from J, leaving 11 bases between. In nucleotides, the CDR3 is TGTGCCAGCATCGACAGTTGGGAGCAGTACTTC. The encoded protein is CASIDSWEQYF.

The DNA for the CDR3 is TGTGCCAGCAGCACCAGTCAAGCGGGAGGGCAATTTGAAGAGCAGTTCTTC. Protein: CASSTSQAGGQFEEQFF. This chain joins TRBV7-9 and TRBJ2-1, with 10 bases that match TRBD2. V was clipped by 5 bases and J by 10 bases; unmatched bases: 17. The CDR3 totals 17 residues. Germline V gene lookup returns CDR1 SEHNR and CDR2 FQNEAQ (reference sequence).

The chain is built from TRBV6-1 and TRBJ1-1, with 8 bases aligning to TRBD1. Trimming cost V 2 bases and J 14 bases; bases outside gene matches: 4. CDR3 length: 11 residues. Germline values: CDR1 MNHNS, CDR2 SASEGT. The CDR3 DNA follows: TGTGCCAGCAGTGAACAGGGGGCTGGGTTCTTT. This codes for CASSEQGAGFF.

The rearrangement uses TRBV6-5 and TRBJ2-3; 10 bases agree with TRBD2. From germline, CDR1 is MNHEY and CDR2 SVGAGI. V dropped 8 bases and J dropped 6; count of bases not matched to a gene: 8. The CDR3 covers 14 residues. The chain's CDR3 is CASSKRGGMDTQYF. DNA of the CDR3: TGTGCCAGCTCCAAGCGGGGGGGCATGGATACGCAGTATTTT.

The V call is TRBV30, the J call TRBJ2-7, with D uncertain. Germline V gene lookup returns CDR1 GTSNPN and CDR2 SVGIG (reference sequence). The CDR3 is made up of 13 amino acids. V was shortened by 2 bases and J by 3 bases, with 11 bases between the two germline ends. CDR3 sequence: CAWSRRPHYEQYF. In nucleotides, the CDR3 is TGTGCCTGGAGTAGACGGCCTCACTACGAGCAGTACTTC.

The V gene is TRBV29-1, the J gene TRBJ1-2, with D possibly matching TRBD1 (6 bases). The CDR3 is made up of 21 amino acids. In germline, CDR1 is SQVTM, CDR2 ANQGSEA. The V end lost 1 base, the J end lost 8 bases, and 38 bases lay between the germline ends. DNA for the CDR3: TGCAGCGTTGAAGTAAGAAAGGGGGTCGGGGGCGCTTCGAAGATCCCCGGGGGCTACACCTTC. Translated, it gives CSVEVRKGVGGASKIPGGYTF.

The V call is TRBV15, the J call TRBJ1-1; D is undetermined. The CDR3 extends over 14 amino acids. Germline V lookup: CDR1 LNHNV, CDR2 YYDKDF (reference sequence). V lost 2 bases to trimming and J lost 7 bases, with 14 bases between them. In nucleotides, the CDR3 is TGTGCCACCAGCAGACCAAAGCCTAGCAGTGAAGCTTTCTTT. Residues: CATSRPKPSSEAFF. Full variable domain (outside the CDR3, taken from reference TRBV15 and TRBJ1-1): DAMVIQNPRYQVTQFGKPVTLSCSQTLNHNVMYWYQQKSSQAPKLLFHYYDKDFNNEADTPDNFQSRRPNTSFCFLDIRSPGLGDTAMYLCATSRPKPSSEAFFGQGTRLTVV.

This clone was observed once. This chain joins TRBV6-4 and TRBJ2-4; D is uncertain. Trimming took off 8 bases at V and 4 bases at J, with 12 bases between the two ends. From germline, CDR1 is MRHNA and CDR2 SNTAGT. The CDR3 is 13 residues long. CDR3 sequence reads: CASLGSEKNIQYF. CDR3 bases: TGTGCCAGCTTGGGATCGGAGAAAAACATTCAGTACTTC.

This clone was found many times. The V call is TRBV6-4, the J call TRBJ2-1, with 15 bases fitting TRBD2. This CDR3 comprises 15 residues. Per the germline V gene, CDR1 is MRHNA and CDR2 is SNTAGT. The J segment lost 7 bases and the V segment lost 2 bases, leaving 0 bases of the junction unmatched. DNA of the CDR3: TGTGCCAGCAGTGACGGACTAGCGGGAGGGAATGAGCAGTTCTTC. Translated: CASSDGLAGGNEQFF.

This clone was picked up a small number of times. The V and J genes are TRBV19 and TRBJ1-2, with D perhaps matching TRBD1 (6 bases). The CDR3 spans 14 residues. Deletions cut 1 base from V and 5 bases from J, with 11 bases between. The germline V gene encodes CDR1 LNHDA and CDR2 SQIVND (reference sequence). This CDR3 is CASSIAGALYGYTF. The CDR3 DNA reads TGTGCCAGTAGTATAGCAGGGGCGCTTTATGGCTACACCTTC.

This chain links TRBV27 with TRBJ2-1, with TRBD2 matching over 13 bases. With V trimmed by 4 bases and J by 8 bases, 5 bases remained unmatched. Germline V lookup: CDR1 MNHEY, CDR2 SMNVEV (reference sequence). This CDR3 comprises 15 residues. Here the CDR3 reads CASSSGLAGAHEQFF. The CDR3 DNA is TGTGCCAGCAGTTCAGGACTAGCGGGAGCTCATGAGCAGTTCTTC.

The chain is built from TRBV5-5 and TRBJ2-3; 9 bases fit TRBD2. Germline values: CDR1 SGHKS, CDR2 YYEKEE (reference sequence). This CDR3 is built from 17 residues. Trimming removed 3 bases from V and 3 bases from J; junction bases left unmatched: 11. This chain's CDR3 is CASSSPGLAPQTDTQYF. The CDR3 DNA follows: TGTGCCAGCAGCTCCCCGGGACTAGCTCCCCAGACAGATACGCAGTATTTT.

J is TRBJ1-1 and V is TRBV12-5, with D uncertain. Trimming cost V 0 bases and J 3 bases, with 5 bases left between them. This CDR3 spans 13 amino acids. Germline V lookup: CDR1 LGHNT, CDR2 FRNRAP. CDR3 sequence reads: CASGLVLDTEAFF. The DNA for the CDR3 is TGTGCTAGTGGTTTGGTTTTGGACACTGAAGCTTTCTTT.

The V gene is TRBV3-1 (or the pseudogene TRBV3-2), the J gene TRBJ2-1; D remains ambiguous. The V gene's germline CDR1 is LGHDT and CDR2 YNNKEL (reference sequence). V was clipped by 4 bases and J by 7 bases, with 11 bases between them. The CDR3 runs to 13 residues. This chain's CDR3 is CASSPKGWNEQFF. In DNA form, the CDR3 reads TGTGCCAGCAGCCCTAAAGGTTGGAATGAGCAGTTCTTC.

The chain links TRBV2 to TRBJ2-2; D gene ambiguous. CDR1 is SNHLY, CDR2 FYNNEI, per germline. The CDR3 loop spans 12 amino acids. V dropped 8 bases and J dropped 6 bases, with 10 bases sitting between them. The DNA of the CDR3 is TGTGCCAGCGGCCTATGGGCCGGGGAGCTGTTTTTT. It is translated as CASGLWAGELFF.

The CDR3, as DNA: TGTGCCAGCAGCGGGGACAGTGAAGATGAGCAGTACTTC. It specifies CASSGDSEDEQYF. V is TRBV5-4 and J is TRBJ2-7, with 7 bases fitting TRBD1. Looked up from germline, CDR1 is SGHNT and CDR2 is YYREEE (reference sequence). CDR3 length: 13 residues. With V trimmed by 4 bases and J by 7 bases, 8 bases remained unmatched. The whole variable domain, filled in from reference TRBV5-4 and TRBJ2-7, reads ETGVTQSPTHLIKTRGQQVTLRCSSQSGHNTVSWYQQALGQGPQFIFQYYREEENGRGNFPPRFSGLQFPNYSSELNVNALELDDSALYLCASSGDSEDEQYFGPGTRLTVT.

This chain joins TRBV9 and TRBJ2-2; either TRBD1 or TRBD2 may supply D (7 bases each). Germline V lookup: CDR1 SGDLS, CDR2 YYNGEE. The CDR3 spans 15 residues. Trimming shortened V by 2 bases and J by 4 bases, and 12 bases separated the two germline ends. The CDR3 is CASSVGGGVTGELFF. For the CDR3, the DNA is TGTGCCAGCAGCGTGGGAGGGGGCGTCACCGGGGAGCTGTTTTTT.

Only one count was recorded for this clone. The chain links TRBV4-3 to TRBJ1-2; D gene ambiguous. Germline CDR1 LGHNA, CDR2 YSLEER. The V end was cut by 5 bases, the J end by 3 bases, with 7 bases between. This CDR3 region has 12 residues. The CDR3 DNA reads as TGCGCCAGCAGCTGGCGCGACTATGGCTACACCTTC. Protein product: CASSWRDYGYTF.

This clone appeared many times. The chain joins TRBV15 to TRBJ1-6, with TRBD1 as a possible D gene (6 bases). From germline, CDR1 is LNHNV and CDR2 YYDKDF (reference sequence). CDR3 length: 16 residues. Between the trimmed V and J ends, which lost 0 bases and 10 bases, there was a span of 16 bases. CDR3 residues: CATSRDQRATGSPLHF. CDR3 DNA sequence: TGTGCCACCAGCAGAGATCAGAGGGCAACAGGGTCACCCCTCCACTTT.

The chain combines TRBV27 with TRBJ2-7; 13 bases agree with TRBD2. After removal of 2 bases from V and 2 bases from J, the junction contained 6 bases not matched to a gene. The CDR3 sequence is 17 residues long. Germline loops: CDR1 MNHEY, CDR2 SMNVEV (reference sequence). CDR3 in amino acids: CASSLIPGTSGAYEQYF. In nucleotides, the CDR3 is TGTGCCAGCAGTTTAATACCCGGGACTAGCGGGGCCTACGAGCAGTACTTC.

The chain recombines TRBV7-2 with TRBJ1-6, with 8 nucleotides matching TRBD1. From germline, CDR1 is SGHTA and CDR2 FQGNSA. The CDR3 is 16 amino acids. V gave up 1 base and J gave up 7 bases; unmatched junction bases: 6. The CDR3 coding sequence is TGTGCCAGCAGCTTAGGCCAGGGGGCGCGAAATTCACCCCTCCACTTT. It is translated as CASSLGQGARNSPLHF.

V and J are TRBV12-2 and TRBJ2-2; the table's TRBD2 call for D was not verified on the DNA. TRBV12-2 is deemed a pseudogene. The CDR3 runs to 17 residues. DNA for the CDR3: TGTGCAAGTCGCTCCTGGCTAGCGGGCGGGAACACCGGGGAGCTGTTTTTT. Its translation: CASRSWLAGGNTGELFF.